A single TCR beta chain is shown here with its context. What it binds is not known. These data come from a study of cytomegalovirus exposure and HLA in healthy donors. The study's findings and limits: Later analysis showed TCR association rates varying by HLA locus, highest for DRB1 and lowest for HLA-C.

The CDR3 length is 13 residues. The trim removed 6 bases at V and 3 bases at J, leaving 3 bases unmatched. Germline CDR1 reads KGHSH; CDR2 reads LQKENI. This PCR relied on a set of 60 Vbeta primers and 13 Jbeta primers. The protocol was immunoSEQ multiplex PCR, while the TCRdb copy is restricted to in-frame clones and leaves out a portion. In the table there are roughly 180,000 clones, under 85% of which are singletons. The TCR originated in a man aged 18 to 30 in good health and CMV-seronegative. Sequenced sample: PBMCs. The gene calls are TRBV18 and TRBJ1-1; 8 bases line up with TRBD1. The CDR3 nucleotides read TGTGCCAGCTCGGCAGGGGGCGACACTGAAGCTTTCTTT. Its protein product is CASSAGGDTEAFF.